This record looks at one T cell receptor (beta chain) sequence and its context. Its specificity is not known. Germline values: CDR1 SGHNT, CDR2 YYREEE (reference sequence). This CDR3 region has 15 residues. V lost 5 bases and J lost 5; bases outside the gene matches: 6. The entry originates in a study of STAT5B mutations in CD4+ large granular lymphocyte leukemia. Study information: Among healthy controls, a particular HLA allele went with more CDR3 'QG' motifs. Study findings and constraints: Patient CD4-sorted repertoires stayed more clonal than healthy ones after leukemic-clone removal.

Libraries were prepared by immunoSEQ multiplex PCR; TCRdb keeps only in-frame clonotypes and omits some of them. The top ten clones hold 3% to 4% of a sample with some 40,000 clones, more than 80% of them seen once. This chain links TRBV5-4 with TRBJ2-5; TRBD2 aligns across 13 bases. The source of this sequence is a human donor in good health. What was sequenced was CD4+ T cells from blood buffy coats. The CDR3 DNA follows: TGTGCCAGCAGTTCCGGACTAGCGGGAGCTGAGACCCAGTACTTC. Residues: CASSSGLAGAETQYF.